These 4 T cell receptor beta chains were all obtained from the same sample, sequenced in a study of T cell repertoires in cytomegalovirus infection (dated by TCRdb to the late 2010s). Sample treatment or condition, as interpreted from the label and publication: in vitro stimulation with specific CMV peptide epitopes to enrich CMV-specific T cells. Their recognized antigens are unknown. TCRdb records Illumina HiSeq 1500 as the sequencer. TCRdb handled the public reads itself, with Q25 trimming in fastp and clone calling in MiXCR, and kept productive beta chains. Each CDR3 protein appears once, grouped with its most common genes and DNA. This sample has approximately 100,000 distinct CDR3 sequences in its table, and approximately 45% of those were observed once. Just under 75% of the sample goes to the ten largest clones. Sequenced material: CD8+ T cells from cultured PBMCs, taken from culture after CMV antigen stimulation. Receptors were obtained from a human donor in good health (CMV status not recorded). Some clones in this sample may be carry-over from other donors' samples.

On this clonotype itself: This may be a read error: a much more frequent sequence differs by one nucleotide. For the CDR3, the DNA is TGTGCCAGCAGCTTGACATGGAACACTGAAGCTTTCTTT. Its protein is CASSLTWNTEAFF. The V and J genes are TRBV11-1 and TRBJ1-1; D is unresolved. The V gene lost 3 bases and the J gene lost 1 base, with 6 bases spanning the gap. CDR1 and CDR2 from the germline V gene are SGHAT and FQDESV (reference sequence). The CDR3 has 13 amino acids.

The chain has TRBV28 and TRBJ1-1; D unclear. The CDR3 length is 16 residues. In germline, CDR1 is MDHEN, CDR2 SYDVKM. V lost 2 bases and J lost 0, with 13 bases in between. CDR3 in DNA: TGTGCCAGCAGTTTAACGGGGTTTGGCATGAACACTGAAGCTTTCTTT. This encodes CASSLTGFGMNTEAFF.

This clonotype is a singleton in its sample. The rearrangement uses TRBV7-6 and TRBJ2-1; D assignment may be TRBD1 or TRBD2 (5 bases each). Germline-derived CDR1 and CDR2 are SGHVS and FNYEAQ. This CDR3 has 17 amino acids. Deletions cut 4 bases from V and 4 bases from J, with 20 bases between. The CDR3 loop is CASSYSWGTPPYNEQFF. The CDR3 DNA sequence: TGTGCCAGCAGCTATTCCTGGGGGACCCCACCTTACAATGAGCAGTTCTTC. Variable domain in full (rest from reference TRBV7-6 and TRBJ2-1): GAGVSQSPRYKVTKRGQDVALRCDPISGHVSLYWYRQALGQGPEFLTYFNYEAQQDKSGLPNDRFSAERPEGSISTLTIQRTEQRDSAMYRCASSYSWGTPPYNEQFFGPGTRLTVL.

The chain employs TRBV7-8 and TRBJ2-1, with no clear D. The germline CDR1 and CDR2 sequences are SGHVS and FQNEAQ. The ends were cut back, 5 bases at V and 0 bases at J, with 11 bases in the middle. The CDR3 contains 15 residues. The CDR3 loop reads CASSPADDSYNEQFF. DNA for the CDR3: TGTGCCAGCAGCCCGGCGGACGACTCCTACAATGAGCAGTTCTTC.